The following is a T cell receptor beta chain sequence with its context. Its antigen is not identified. This specimen belongs to a study of OX40 agonist ivuxolimab in advanced cancers. Study overall: Patients were given ivuxolimab, an antibody that agonizes OX40 (CD134). Whole-study results and caveats: The CD4+ and CD8+ T cells in the blood had expanded clonally by week 6 at 0.1 to 3.0 mg/kg.

Assay used: immunoSEQ multiplex PCR; TCRdb lists only in-frame clones, some missing. The table has about 55,000 clones, 65% to 80% seen once. Looked up from germline, CDR1 is GTSNPN and CDR2 is SVGIG (reference sequence). There are 16 residues in the CDR3. Trimming shortened V by 3 bases and J by 0 bases, and 17 bases separated the two germline ends. This receptor was obtained from an adult with an advanced solid tumor such as melanoma, head and neck, liver or kidney cancer. The material sequenced was CD4+ or CD8+ T cells sorted from blood, taken in a trial of the OX40 agonist ivuxolimab. The chain recombines TRBV30 with TRBJ1-1, with a possible D match to TRBD1 (6 bases). CDR3 loop: CAWRQGQSLMNTEAFF. The DNA for the CDR3 is TGTGCCTGGAGACAGGGACAATCTCTAATGAACACTGAAGCTTTCTTT.